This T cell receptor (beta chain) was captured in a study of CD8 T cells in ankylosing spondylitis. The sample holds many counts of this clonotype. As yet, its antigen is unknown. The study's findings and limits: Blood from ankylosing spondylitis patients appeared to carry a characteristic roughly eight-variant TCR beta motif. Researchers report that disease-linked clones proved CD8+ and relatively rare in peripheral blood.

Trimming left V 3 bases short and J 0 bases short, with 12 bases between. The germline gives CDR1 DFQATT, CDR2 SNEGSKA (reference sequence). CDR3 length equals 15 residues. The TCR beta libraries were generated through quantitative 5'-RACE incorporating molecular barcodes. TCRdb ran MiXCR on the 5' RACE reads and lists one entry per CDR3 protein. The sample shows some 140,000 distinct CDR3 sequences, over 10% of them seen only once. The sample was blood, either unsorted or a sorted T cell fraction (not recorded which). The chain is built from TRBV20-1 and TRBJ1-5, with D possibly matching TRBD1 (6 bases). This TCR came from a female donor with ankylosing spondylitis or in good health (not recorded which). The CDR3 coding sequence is TGCAGTGCTAGGAAAAGGGGGAATAGCAATCAGCCCCAGCATTTT. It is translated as CSARKRGNSNQPQHF.